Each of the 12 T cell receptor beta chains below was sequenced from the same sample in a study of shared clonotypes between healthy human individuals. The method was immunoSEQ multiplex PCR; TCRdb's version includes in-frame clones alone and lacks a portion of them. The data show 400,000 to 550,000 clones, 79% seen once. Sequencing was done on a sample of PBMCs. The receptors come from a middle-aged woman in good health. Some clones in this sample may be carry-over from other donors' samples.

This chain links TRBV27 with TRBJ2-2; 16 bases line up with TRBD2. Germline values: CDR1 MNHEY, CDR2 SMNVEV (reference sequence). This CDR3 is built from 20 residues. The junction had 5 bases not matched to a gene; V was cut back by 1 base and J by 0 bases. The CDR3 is CASSLWGLAGGWANTGELFF. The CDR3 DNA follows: TGTGCCAGCAGTTTATGGGGACTAGCGGGAGGGTGGGCGAACACCGGGGAGCTGTTTTTT.

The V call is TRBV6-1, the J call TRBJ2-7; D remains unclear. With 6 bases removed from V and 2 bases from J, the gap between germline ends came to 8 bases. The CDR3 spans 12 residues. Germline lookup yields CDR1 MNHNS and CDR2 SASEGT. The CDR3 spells CASSQSPYEQYF. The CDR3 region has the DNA TGTGCCAGCAGCCAGAGTCCCTACGAGCAGTACTTC.

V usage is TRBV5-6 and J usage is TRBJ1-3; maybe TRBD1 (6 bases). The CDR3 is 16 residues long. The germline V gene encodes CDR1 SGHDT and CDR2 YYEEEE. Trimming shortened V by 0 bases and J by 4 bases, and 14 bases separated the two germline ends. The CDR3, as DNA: TGTGCCAGCAGCTTGGGTATGTCGGGGGCCGGAAACACCATATATTTT. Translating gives CASSLGMSGAGNTIYF.

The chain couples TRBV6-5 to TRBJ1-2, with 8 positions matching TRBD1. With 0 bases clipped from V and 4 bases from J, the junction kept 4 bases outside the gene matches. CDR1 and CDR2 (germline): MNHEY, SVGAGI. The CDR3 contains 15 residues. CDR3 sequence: CASSYSPGGVYGYTF. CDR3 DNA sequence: TGTGCCAGCAGTTACTCCCCAGGGGGCGTCTATGGCTACACCTTC.

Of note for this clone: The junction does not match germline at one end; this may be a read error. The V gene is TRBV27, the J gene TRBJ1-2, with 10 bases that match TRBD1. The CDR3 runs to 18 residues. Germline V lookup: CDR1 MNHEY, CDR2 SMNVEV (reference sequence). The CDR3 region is CASSSPSRTGGDNYGYTF. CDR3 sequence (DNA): TGTGCCAGCAGTTCCCCTAGCCGGACAGGGGGAGACAACTATGGCTATACCTTC.

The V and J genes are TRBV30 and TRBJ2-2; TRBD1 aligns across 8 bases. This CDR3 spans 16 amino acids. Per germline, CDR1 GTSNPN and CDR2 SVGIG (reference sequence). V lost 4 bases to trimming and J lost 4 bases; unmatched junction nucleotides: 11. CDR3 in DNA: TGTGCCTGGATTCCCCGTGGCAGGGGGCCCACCGGGGAGCTGTTTTTT. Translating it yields CAWIPRGRGPTGELFF.

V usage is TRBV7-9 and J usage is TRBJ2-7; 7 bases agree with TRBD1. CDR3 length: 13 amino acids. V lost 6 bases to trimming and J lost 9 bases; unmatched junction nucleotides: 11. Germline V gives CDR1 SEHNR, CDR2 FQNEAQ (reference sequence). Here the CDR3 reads CASSGDSEGRQYF. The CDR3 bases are TGTGCCAGCAGTGGGGACAGTGAAGGTCGGCAGTACTTC.

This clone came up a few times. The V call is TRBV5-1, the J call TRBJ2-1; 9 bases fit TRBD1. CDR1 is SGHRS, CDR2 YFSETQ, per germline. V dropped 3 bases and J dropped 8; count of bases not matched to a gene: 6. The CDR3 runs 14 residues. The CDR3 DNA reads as TGCGCCAGCAGCTCCCAGGGACAGGGCGATGAGCAGTTCTTC. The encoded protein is CASSSQGQGDEQFF.

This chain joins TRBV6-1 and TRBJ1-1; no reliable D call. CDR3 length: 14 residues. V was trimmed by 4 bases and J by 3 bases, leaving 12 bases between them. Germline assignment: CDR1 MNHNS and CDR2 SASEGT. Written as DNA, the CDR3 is TGTGCCAGCAGTGGTTTCTTAAGGGACACTGAAGCTTTCTTT. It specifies CASSGFLRDTEAFF.

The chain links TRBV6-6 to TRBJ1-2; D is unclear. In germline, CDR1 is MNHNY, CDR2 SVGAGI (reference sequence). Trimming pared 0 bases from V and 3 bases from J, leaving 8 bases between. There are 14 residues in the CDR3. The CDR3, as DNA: TGTGCCAGCAGTTACTCTCCGAGGGACTATGGCTACACCTTC. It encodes CASSYSPRDYGYTF.

CDR3 loop: CASSSGRDSYEQYF. The CDR3 DNA sequence: TGTGCCAGCAGTAGCGGGAGGGACTCCTACGAGCAGTACTTC. V usage is TRBV6-5 and J usage is TRBJ2-7, with TRBD2 matching 10 bases. Germline assignment: CDR1 MNHEY and CDR2 SVGAGI. The CDR3 extends over 14 amino acids. The V segment lost 5 bases and the J segment 0 bases; nucleotides outside the gene matches: 1.

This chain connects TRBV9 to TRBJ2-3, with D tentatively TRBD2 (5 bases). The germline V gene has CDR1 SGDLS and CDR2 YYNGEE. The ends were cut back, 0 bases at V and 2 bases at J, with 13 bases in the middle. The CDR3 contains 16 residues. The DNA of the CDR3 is TGTGCCAGCAGCGTAGTAGCGTCAGCTGTCACAGATACGCAGTATTTT. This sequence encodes CASSVVASAVTDTQYF.